This TCR beta chain comes out of a study of tumor-infiltrating lymphocytes in primary liver carcinoma. Germline DNA was extracted alongside blood RNA, which was obtained from unsorted whole blood. With chronic HBV infection, the patients were also treatment-naive. For this clonotype: Its antigen is not identified. Relative to the germline gene, one junction end is altered; a read error may explain this.

Using a constant-region primer together with ProtoScript II reverse transcriptase, TCR beta cDNA was made from around 0.55 ug of total RNA. Three nested multiplex PCR rounds of slightly modified ARM-PCR generated TCR beta libraries. Rounds one and two of PCR, each of 10 cycles, were primed with TRBV1-TRBV30 forward primers and a C-beta reverse primer. TCRdb independently ran MiXCR on the multiplex PCR reads; one entry per CDR3 protein. The sample gives 310,000 or so distinct CDR3 sequences, about three fifths of which show up once; 15% to 20% is in the top ten. Per the germline V gene, CDR1 is SGHKS and CDR2 is YYEKEE (reference sequence). The CDR3 runs to 15 residues. Findings and limits, study-wide: Against blood, tumors held a significantly higher top-250-clone fraction (p = 0.039).

The sample was peripheral blood. The chain combines TRBV5-5 with TRBJ2-7; possibly TRBD1 for D (6 bases). This TCR came from a woman aged 25 to 39 with primary liver carcinoma and hepatitis B virus infection. The CDR3 nucleotides read TGTGTCAGCAGCTTGGTTCAGGGGAGTCGCTACGAGGAGTACTTC. Translated, it gives CVSSLVQGSRYEEYF.